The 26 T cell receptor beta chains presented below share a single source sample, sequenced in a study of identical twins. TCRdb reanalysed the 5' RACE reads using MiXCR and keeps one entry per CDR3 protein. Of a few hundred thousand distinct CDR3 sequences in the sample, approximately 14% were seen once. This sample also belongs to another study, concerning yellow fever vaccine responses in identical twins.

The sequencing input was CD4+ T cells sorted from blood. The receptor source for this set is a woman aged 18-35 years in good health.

The CDR3 loop reads CASSPTPTILQFF. CDR3 nucleotide sequence: TGTGCCAGCAGCCCAACCCCGACTATTCTGCAGTTCTTC. The rearrangement links TRBV7-2 to TRBJ2-1, with D possibly being TRBD2 (5 bases). CDR3 size: 13 residues. V lost 5 bases and J 12 bases, leaving 17 bases between the germline ends. CDR1 and CDR2 (germline): SGHTA, FQGNSA. The complete variable domain, with remaining parts taken from reference TRBV7-2 and TRBJ2-1, reads GAGVSQSPSNKVTEKGKDVELRCDPISGHTALYWYRQSLGQGLEFLIYFQGNSAPDKSGLPSDRFSAERTGGSVSTLTIQRTQQEDSAVYLCASSPTPTILQFFGPGTRLTVL.

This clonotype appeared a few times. CDR3 in amino acids: CSARDHADNGDEQFF. DNA of the CDR3: TGCAGTGCTAGAGATCACGCGGACAATGGAGATGAGCAGTTCTTC. The chain combines TRBV20-1 with TRBJ2-1, with D possibly TRBD1 on 5 matching bases. Germline V gene sequence: CDR1 DFQATT, CDR2 SNEGSKA (reference sequence). This CDR3 contains 15 residues. V was trimmed by 0 bases and J by 8 bases, leaving 17 bases between them.

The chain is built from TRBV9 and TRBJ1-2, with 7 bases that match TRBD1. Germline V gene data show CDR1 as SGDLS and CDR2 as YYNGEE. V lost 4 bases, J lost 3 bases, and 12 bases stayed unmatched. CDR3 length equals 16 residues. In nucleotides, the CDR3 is TGTGCCAGCAGCAACGGGACAGCCATAGGAGACTATGGCTACACCTTC. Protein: CASSNGTAIGDYGYTF.

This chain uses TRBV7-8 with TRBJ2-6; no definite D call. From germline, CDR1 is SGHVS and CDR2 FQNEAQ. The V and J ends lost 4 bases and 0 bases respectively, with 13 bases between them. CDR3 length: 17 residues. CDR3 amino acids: CASSWAPASSGANVLTF. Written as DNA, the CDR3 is TGTGCCAGCAGCTGGGCCCCCGCTTCCTCTGGGGCCAACGTCCTGACTTTC.

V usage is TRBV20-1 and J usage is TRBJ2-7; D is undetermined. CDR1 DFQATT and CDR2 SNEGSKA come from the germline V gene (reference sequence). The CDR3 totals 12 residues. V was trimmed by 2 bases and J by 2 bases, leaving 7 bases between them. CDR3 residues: CSARPETYEQYF. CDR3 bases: TGCAGTGCTAGACCTGAAACCTACGAGCAGTACTTC.

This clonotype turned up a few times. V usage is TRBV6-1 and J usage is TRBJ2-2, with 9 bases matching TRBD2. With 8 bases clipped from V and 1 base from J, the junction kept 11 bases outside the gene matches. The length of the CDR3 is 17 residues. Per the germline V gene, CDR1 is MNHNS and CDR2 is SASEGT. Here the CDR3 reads CASGLGSGRLNTGELFF. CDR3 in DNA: TGTGCCAGCGGGTTGGGGAGCGGGAGGTTGAACACCGGGGAGCTGTTTTTT.

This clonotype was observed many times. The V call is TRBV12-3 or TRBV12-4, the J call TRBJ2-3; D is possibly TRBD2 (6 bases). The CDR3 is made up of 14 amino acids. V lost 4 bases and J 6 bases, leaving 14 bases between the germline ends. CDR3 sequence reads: CASSSSGSPDTQYF. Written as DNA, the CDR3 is TGTGCCAGCAGTTCTTCCGGGAGTCCCGATACGCAGTATTTT.

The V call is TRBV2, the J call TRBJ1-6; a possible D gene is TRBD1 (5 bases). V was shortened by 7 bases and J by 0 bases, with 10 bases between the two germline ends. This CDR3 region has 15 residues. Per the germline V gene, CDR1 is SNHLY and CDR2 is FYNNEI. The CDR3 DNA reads TGTGCCAGCATTGGGGGAGACTCCTATAATTCACCCCTCCACTTT. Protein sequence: CASIGGDSYNSPLHF.

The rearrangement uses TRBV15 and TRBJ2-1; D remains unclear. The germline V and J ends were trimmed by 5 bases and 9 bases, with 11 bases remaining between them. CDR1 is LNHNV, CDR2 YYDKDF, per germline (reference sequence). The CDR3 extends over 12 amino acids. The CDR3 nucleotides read TGTGCCACCAGCTTCGAGAGCTCTGAGCAGTTCTTC. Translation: CATSFESSEQFF.

CDR3 region: CASSLAASGRAAGQYF. In nucleotides, the CDR3 is TGTGCCAGCAGTCTAGCGGCTAGCGGGAGGGCCGCGGGGCAGTACTTC. The chain joins TRBV7-8 to TRBJ2-4, with 12 bases that match TRBD2. The ends lost 6 bases at V and 13 bases at J; junction bases unmatched: 16. The length of the CDR3 is 16 residues. CDR1 and CDR2 (germline): SGHVS, FQNEAQ. The full variable domain, in which reference TRBV7-8 and TRBJ2-4 provide the parts outside the CDR3, is GAGVSQSPRYKVAKRGQDVALRCDPISGHVSLFWYQQALGQGPEFLTYFQNEAQLDKSGLPSDRFFAERPEGSVSTLKIQRTQQEDSAVYLCASSLAASGRAAGQYFGAGTRLSVL.

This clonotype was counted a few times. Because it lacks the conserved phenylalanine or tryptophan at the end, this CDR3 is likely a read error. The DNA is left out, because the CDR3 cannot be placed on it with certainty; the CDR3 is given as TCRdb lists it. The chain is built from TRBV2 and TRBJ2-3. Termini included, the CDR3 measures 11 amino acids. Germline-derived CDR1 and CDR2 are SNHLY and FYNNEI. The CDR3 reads CASSEALPYSV.

CDR3 sequence: CASSYRDHTDTQYF. The CDR3 DNA reads TGTGCCAGCAGTTACCGGGACCACACAGATACGCAGTATTTT. The chain combines TRBV6-7 with TRBJ2-3; perhaps D is TRBD1 or TRBD2 (5 bases each). TRBV6-7 qualifies as an ORF whose function is uncertain. Trimming left V 2 bases short and J 2 bases short, with 8 bases between. This CDR3 has 14 amino acids.

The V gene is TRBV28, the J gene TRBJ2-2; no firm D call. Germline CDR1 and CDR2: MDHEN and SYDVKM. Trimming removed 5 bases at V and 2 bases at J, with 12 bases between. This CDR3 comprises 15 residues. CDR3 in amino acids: CASSAPPLNTGELFF. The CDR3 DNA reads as TGTGCCAGCAGTGCCCCGCCGCTAAACACCGGGGAGCTGTTTTTT. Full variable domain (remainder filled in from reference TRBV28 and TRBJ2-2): DVKVTQSSRYLVKRTGEKVFLECVQDMDHENMFWYRQDPGLGLRLIYFSYDVKMKEKGDIPEGYSVSREKKERFSLILESASTNQTSMYLCASSAPPLNTGELFFGEGSRLTVL.

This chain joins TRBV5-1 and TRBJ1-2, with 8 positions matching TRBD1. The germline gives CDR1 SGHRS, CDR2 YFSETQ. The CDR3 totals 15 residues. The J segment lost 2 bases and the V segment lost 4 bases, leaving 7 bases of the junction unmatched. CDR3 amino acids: CASSRTGQINYGYTF. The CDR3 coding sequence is TGCGCCAGCAGCAGGACAGGGCAGATCAACTATGGCTACACCTTC.

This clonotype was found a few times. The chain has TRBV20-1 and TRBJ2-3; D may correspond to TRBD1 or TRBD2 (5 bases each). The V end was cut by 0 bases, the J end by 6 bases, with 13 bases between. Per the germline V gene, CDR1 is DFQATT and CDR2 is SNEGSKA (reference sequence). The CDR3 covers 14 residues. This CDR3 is CSARDGTGPDTQYF. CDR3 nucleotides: TGCAGTGCTAGAGATGGGACGGGGCCCGATACGCAGTATTTT.

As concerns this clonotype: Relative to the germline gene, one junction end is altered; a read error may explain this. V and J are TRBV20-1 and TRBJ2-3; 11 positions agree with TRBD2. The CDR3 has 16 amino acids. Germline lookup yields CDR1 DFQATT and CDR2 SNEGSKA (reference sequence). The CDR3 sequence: CCARPLAGDRTDTQYF. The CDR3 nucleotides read TGCTGTGCTAGACCACTAGCGGGGGACCGCACAGATACGCAGTATTTT.

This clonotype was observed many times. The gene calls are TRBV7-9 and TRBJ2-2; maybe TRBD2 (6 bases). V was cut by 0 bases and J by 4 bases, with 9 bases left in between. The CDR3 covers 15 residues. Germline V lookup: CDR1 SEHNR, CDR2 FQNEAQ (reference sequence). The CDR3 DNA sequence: TGTGCCAGCAGCTTAGCGGGAGCGGGCACCGGGGAGCTGTTTTTT. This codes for CASSLAGAGTGELFF.

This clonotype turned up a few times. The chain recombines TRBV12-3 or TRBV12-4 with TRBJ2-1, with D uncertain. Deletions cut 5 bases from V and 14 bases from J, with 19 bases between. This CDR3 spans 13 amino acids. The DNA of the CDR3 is TGTGCCAGCAGTCTGAGTACACGGGTTACTAAGTTCTTC. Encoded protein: CASSLSTRVTKFF.

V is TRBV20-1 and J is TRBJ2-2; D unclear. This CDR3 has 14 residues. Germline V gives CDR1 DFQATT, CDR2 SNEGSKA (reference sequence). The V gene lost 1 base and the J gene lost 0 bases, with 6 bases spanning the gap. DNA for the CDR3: TGCAGTGCTAGAGGCAGCACGAACACCGGGGAGCTGTTTTTT. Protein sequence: CSARGSTNTGELFF.

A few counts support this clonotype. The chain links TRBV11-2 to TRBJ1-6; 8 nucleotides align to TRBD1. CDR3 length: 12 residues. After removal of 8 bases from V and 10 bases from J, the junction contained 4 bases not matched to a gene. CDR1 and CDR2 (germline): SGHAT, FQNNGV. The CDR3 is CASRGQGSPLHF. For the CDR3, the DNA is TGTGCCAGCCGAGGACAGGGATCACCCCTCCACTTT.

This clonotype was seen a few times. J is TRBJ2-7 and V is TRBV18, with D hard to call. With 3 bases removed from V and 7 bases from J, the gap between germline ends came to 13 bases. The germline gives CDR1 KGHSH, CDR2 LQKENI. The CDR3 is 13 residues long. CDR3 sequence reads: CASSPTEAREQYF. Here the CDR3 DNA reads TGTGCCAGCTCACCCACCGAAGCGCGAGAGCAGTACTTC.

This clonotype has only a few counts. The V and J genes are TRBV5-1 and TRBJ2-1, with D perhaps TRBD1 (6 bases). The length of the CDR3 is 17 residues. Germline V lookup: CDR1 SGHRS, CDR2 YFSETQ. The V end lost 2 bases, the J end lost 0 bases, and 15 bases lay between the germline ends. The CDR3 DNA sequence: TGCGCCAGCAGCTTAACCGGGACACCAAGCTCCTACAATGAGCAGTTCTTC. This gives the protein CASSLTGTPSSYNEQFF. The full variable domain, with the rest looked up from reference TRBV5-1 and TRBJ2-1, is KAGVTQTPRYLIKTRGQQVTLSCSPISGHRSVSWYQQTPGQGLQFLFEYFSETQRNKGNFPGRFSGRQFSNSRSEMNVSTLELGDSALYLCASSLTGTPSSYNEQFFGPGTRLTVL.

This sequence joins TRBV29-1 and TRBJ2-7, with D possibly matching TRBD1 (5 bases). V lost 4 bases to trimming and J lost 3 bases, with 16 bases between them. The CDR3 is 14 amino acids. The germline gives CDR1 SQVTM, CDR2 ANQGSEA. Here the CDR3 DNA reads TGCAGCGTTGTCCCCCAGGGCAGGAGCTACGAGCAGTACTTC. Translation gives CSVVPQGRSYEQYF.

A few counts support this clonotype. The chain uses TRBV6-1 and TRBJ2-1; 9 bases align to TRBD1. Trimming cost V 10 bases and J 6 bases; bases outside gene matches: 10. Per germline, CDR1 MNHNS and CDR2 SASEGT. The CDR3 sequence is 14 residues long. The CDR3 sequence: CATLRDRVANEQFF. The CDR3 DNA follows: TGTGCCACGCTCCGGGACAGGGTCGCCAATGAGCAGTTCTTC.

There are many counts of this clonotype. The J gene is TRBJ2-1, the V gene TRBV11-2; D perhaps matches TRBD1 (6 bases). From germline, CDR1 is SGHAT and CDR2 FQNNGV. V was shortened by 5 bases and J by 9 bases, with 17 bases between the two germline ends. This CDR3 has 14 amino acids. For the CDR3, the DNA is TGTGCCAGCAGCCCAGGACAGAGGAGACCTGAGCAGTTCTTC. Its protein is CASSPGQRRPEQFF.

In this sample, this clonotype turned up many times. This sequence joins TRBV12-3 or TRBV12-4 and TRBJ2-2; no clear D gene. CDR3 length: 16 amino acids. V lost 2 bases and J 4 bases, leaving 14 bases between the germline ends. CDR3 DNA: TGTGCCAGCAGTTTAACACGGGTTCGGTCCACCGGGGAGCTGTTTTTT. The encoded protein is CASSLTRVRSTGELFF.